This TCR beta chain was identified during a study of blood T cells in healthy people across ages. J gave up 11 bases and V 6 bases, and 9 bases lay outside the gene matches. Germline CDR1 and CDR2: LGHDT and YNNKEL (reference sequence). The CDR3 runs to 13 residues. Concerning this clonotype itself: Its antigen is still unknown. A much more abundant neighbour one base away suggests this may be a read error.

Points from the study as a whole: Older age coincided with a roughly linear decline in TCR beta diversity per million T cells.

A second PCR of roughly 7 to 11 cycles used a sample-barcoded 5' primer and a J-beta primer mix. Each CDR3 protein gets one entry after TCRdb re-called the 5' RACE reads with MiXCR. The profile shows fewer than 900,000 distinct CDR3 sequences, about 40% of them singletons. The chain links TRBV3-1 to TRBJ2-5; the match to TRBD2 covers 10 bases. The material sequenced was blood. This TCR was recovered from a woman aged 60-75 years in good health. In DNA, the CDR3 is TGTGCCAGCAGGCTAGCGGGAGTCAATGAGCAGTACTTC. Its protein product is CASRLAGVNEQYF.